This TCR beta chain was observed in a study of vaccination and CD4 T cells after COVID-19 (dated by TCRdb to between 2020 and 2023). About the full investigation: The convalescent cohort comprised six males and four females, including two Hispanic individuals, seven Caucasians, two Asians and one multiracial person. The spike-specific CD4+ TCR repertoire was compared before and after mRNA vaccination in over 9 COVID-19 convalescent patients and several infection-naive healthy vaccine recipients. At the TCR clonotype level, an earlier paper using these donors assessed memory CD4+ T cell crossreactivity between SARS-CoV-2 and common cold coronavirus spike proteins. Post-COVID blood samples were collected from convalescent patients a median of around 100 days after diagnosis, with a range of about 30 to 170 days. Post-vaccine blood samples were obtained a median of about 72 days after the second vaccine dose, with a range of about 13 to 241 days. Culture stimuli were overlapping spike peptide pools from SARS-CoV-2 and from the common cold coronaviruses HCoV-NL63, HCoV-OC43 and HCoV-229E. Each participant got two doses of either the Pfizer-BioNTech BNT162b2 vaccine (n=8) or the Moderna mRNA-1273 vaccine (n=2). Control cultures used a CEFX viral epitope pool as positive control, an HIV-1 Nef peptide pool as negative control, or no peptide. General study outcomes and caveats: Of the vaccine-specific clones found in convalescent patients, nearly all (304 of 307) were mono-reactive for SARS-CoV-2 spike instead of being cross-reactive with common cold coronaviruses. Among convalescent patients, a median roughly 90% of the SARS-CoV-2-reactive clones seen after vaccination appeared only after vaccination, which suggests priming specific to the vaccine. The study included relatively few convalescent patients and did not analyze early timepoints after natural infection. Although the median number of SARS-CoV-2-reactive clonotypes went up from roughly 19 after infection to 38 after vaccination, the increase was not significant.

Library method: PCR. TCR sequencing of DNA from cultured CD4+ T cells used the Oncomine TCR Beta short-read assay at the Johns Hopkins FTIC core. The QIAamp micro DNA kit was used to extract genomic DNA from the cultured CD4+ T cells. Oncomine TCR Beta libraries made from cultured CD4+ T cells were pooled using unique dual indexes and sequenced on an Illumina iSeq 100. In the original analysis: Non-productive sequences were removed, and CDR3s that did not start with C, did not end with F or W, or were shorter than 7 amino acids were discarded. The MANAFEST web application was used to identify antigen-specific clonotypes by comparing peptide-stimulated wells against reference wells and other culture wells. Positive clones required FDR below 0.05, an odds ratio above 5, and productive frequency above 0.1% in at least two of three replicate wells. A clonotype counted as cross-reactive if it showed significant expansion both in the SARS-CoV-2 spike wells and in at least one common cold coronavirus spike condition. Levenshtein distances (stringdist) and unrooted phylogenetic trees (ape) in R version 3.6.1 were used to assess CDR3 homology. Using fastp trimming at Q25 and MiXCR clonotype assembly, TCRdb reanalyzed the public sequencing data and kept in-frame beta chains. Merged by CDR3 protein, the rows form single entries marked with the most common genes and DNA. TCRdb, rather than the study authors, made the V and J calls. Present in this sample are over 9,000 distinct CDR3 sequences, around 34% of which were seen just once. The ten largest make up approximately 20% of the sample.

This clonotype has only a few counts. Its target antigen remains unknown. No quality values exist for individual bases; no much larger clone is one base distant. The treatment or condition label on this specimen signifies: approximately 11-day PBMC culture with coronavirus spike peptide pools or control peptides (ViraFEST assay). CD4+ T cells from unexposed donors were collected before the COVID-19 pandemic (2011-2018). The study used the ViraFEST assay, which expanded antigen-specific T cells with peptide pools and then identified expanded clonotypes by TCR sequencing. Each well held about 2.2 million PBMCs cultured in IMDM containing around 5.1% human AB serum and about 10 IU/ml IL-2, with 10 ug/ml peptide pools added. Half of the culture medium was replaced with fresh IL-2-containing medium on days 3 and 7. CD4+ T cells were isolated after around ten days of culture through negative selection using the EasySep CD4+ T cell isolation kit. As cell number allowed, CD4+ T cells from unexposed donors were tested for reactivity to SARS-CoV-2 S and N and to four common cold coronavirus spike pools. PBMCs were separated from whole blood using Ficoll-Paque Plus gradient centrifugation and then either used fresh or cryopreserved at -140C. Culture conditions were generally each tested in triplicate wells. Leukapheresis product for the unexposed donors was purchased commercially.

V lost 2 bases and J lost 5 bases; the stretch between them is 9 bases long. In the germline V gene (reference sequence), CDR1 corresponds to DFQATT and CDR2 to SNEGSKA. The CDR3 runs 13 amino acids, cysteine and phenylalanine included. The DNA shown is the 39-base CDR3, in frame from base 1. Sequencing was performed on CD4+ T cells from blood, cultured in vitro. The clonotype originates from a human donor in good health. Recombination linked TRBV20-1 to TRBJ1-4, with the D gene uncertain. The CDR3 in this case is CSARRWSNEKLFF. Here is the DNA: TGCAGTGCTAGAAGGTGGTCCAATGAAAAACTGTTTTTT.